These T cell receptor beta chains were read from a single sample in a study of response to subunit inactivated influenza vaccine. TCRdb recomputed calls from the RT-PCR reads with MiXCR, one row per CDR3 protein. The table lists fewer than 700,000 distinct CDR3 sequences, roughly 13% of them singletons. Sequenced here: PBMCs from blood, sampled 40 to 50 days after vaccination. The receptor set was obtained from a man aged 50-60 years who received an inactivated influenza vaccine. The CDR3 runs from the conserved cysteine through the conserved F or W. A D gene is named only where the DNA matches it firmly. Rows may omit the clone size; those that give it use once, few, many or a size class.

clone_size	v_call	cdr3_length	j_call	d_call	cdr3_aa	cdr3_nt
few	TRBV24-1	18	TRBJ2-1	.	CATSDWSAGLTLYNEQFF	TGTGCCACCAGTGATTGGTCAGCCGGACTAACTTTATACAATGAGCAGTTCTTC
.	TRBV6-1	15	TRBJ2-6	.	CASSPTSSGANVLTF	TGTGCCAGCAGCCCCACTTCATCTGGGGCCAACGTCCTGACTTTC
.	TRBV12-3/TRBV12-4	15	TRBJ1-6	.	CASRNRDYYNSPLHF	TGTGCCAGCAGGAACAGGGACTACTATAATTCACCCCTCCACTTT
many	TRBV7-9	14	TRBJ2-1	TRBD2	CASKMGGGYNEQFF	TGTGCCAGCAAAATGGGCGGGGGTTACAATGAGCAGTTCTTC
few	TRBV12-3/TRBV12-4	15	TRBJ2-1	TRBD2	CASSRGGGAYNEQFF	TGTGCCAGCAGCAGGGGCGGGGGGGCCTACAATGAGCAGTTCTTC
.	TRBV3-1	17	TRBJ2-1	TRBD2	CASSQSSGKSSYNEQFF	TGTGCCAGCAGCCAATCTAGCGGAAAGAGCTCCTACAATGAGCAGTTCTTC
.	TRBV6-6	13	TRBJ2-3	TRBD2	CASNGRGGDTQYF	TGTGCCTCGAACGGGCGGGGGGGAGATACGCAGTATTTT
many	TRBV6-2/TRBV6-3	16	TRBJ2-1	.	CASSYSQAPPYNEQFF	TGTGCCAGCAGTTACTCACAAGCCCCTCCTTACAATGAGCAGTTCTTC
.	TRBV10-3	16	TRBJ2-7	TRBD2	CAISGVAGGPGYEHYF	TGTGCCATCAGTGGTGTAGCGGGGGGGCCTGGCTACGAGCATTACTTC
.	TRBV3-1	16	TRBJ2-3	.	CASSQIRRASTDTQYF	TGTGCCAGCAGCCAAATAAGGCGGGCCTCCACAGATACGCAGTATTTT
many	TRBV12-3/TRBV12-4	11	TRBJ2-5	.	CASSTKETQYF	TGTGCCAGCAGCACCAAAGAGACCCAGTACTTC
many	TRBV20-1	14	TRBJ2-2	.	CSAPRPGTTGELFF	TGCAGTGCTCCCCGACCCGGGACCACCGGGGAGCTGTTTTTT
.	TRBV5-6	15	TRBJ1-1	.	CASSLVLVGNTEAFF	TGTGCCAGCAGCTTGGTCTTGGTGGGGAACACTGAAGCTTTCTTT
few	TRBV5-8	10	TRBJ2-1	.	CASSLGPQFF	TGTGCCAGCAGCTTGGGACCCCAGTTCTTC
.	TRBV24-1	16	TRBJ2-7	TRBD1	CATSDSGQGSSYEQYF	TGTGCCACCAGTGACTCGGGACAGGGGAGCTCCTACGAGCAGTACTTC
few	TRBV29-1	14	TRBJ2-1	.	CSVDGDLTYNEQFF	TGCAGCGTTGATGGGGACCTGACCTACAATGAGCAGTTCTTC
few	TRBV12-3/TRBV12-4	15	TRBJ1-4	.	CASSIYRGTNEKLFF	TGTGCCAGCAGTATTTACCGGGGGACTAATGAAAAACTGTTTTTT
few	TRBV24-1	16	TRBJ2-5	TRBD1	CATSDTSSGQGKTQYF	TGTGCCACCAGTGACACCTCGTCCGGACAGGGAAAGACCCAGTACTTC
few	TRBV5-1	14	TRBJ2-1	.	CASSAHPGANEQFF	TGCGCCAGCAGCGCCCATCCAGGGGCGAATGAGCAGTTCTTC
.	TRBV12-3/TRBV12-4	12	TRBJ1-2	TRBD1	CASSWTGNRVAF	TGTGCCAGCAGCTGGACAGGGAATAGAGTCGCCTTC
few	TRBV6-1	15	TRBJ2-3	TRBD1	CASRLGTGGLDTQYF	TGTGCCAGCAGGTTGGGGACAGGGGGCCTAGATACGCAGTATTTT
.	TRBV10-2	14	TRBJ1-6	.	CATGLGQEVSPLHF	TGCGCCACCGGCCTTGGCCAGGAGGTTTCACCCCTCCACTTT
few	TRBV3-1	14	TRBJ1-1	.	CASSRNRQNTEAFF	TGTGCCAGCAGCCGGAACAGACAGAACACTGAAGCTTTCTTT
.	TRBV20-1	13	TRBJ2-1	.	CSARASTKDEQFF	TGCAGTGCTAGAGCCTCGACAAAGGATGAGCAGTTCTTC
.	TRBV12-3/TRBV12-4	17	TRBJ2-1	.	CASSGSDAGLTYNEQFF	TGTGCCAGCAGTGGAAGCGACGCGGGACTCACCTACAATGAGCAGTTCTTC
many	TRBV5-1	12	TRBJ2-1	.	CASSLTSNEQFF	TGCGCCAGCAGCCTCACTTCCAATGAGCAGTTCTTC
.	TRBV5-1	15	TRBJ1-2	.	CASSLSDGVLDGYTF	TGCGCCAGCAGCTTATCGGACGGAGTCCTCGACGGCTACACCTTC
.	TRBV29-1	14	TRBJ2-1	.	CSAITGSSYNEQFF	TGCAGCGCGATAACAGGGAGCTCCTACAATGAGCAGTTCTTC
.	TRBV10-3	16	TRBJ2-6	.	CAISGGVSSGANVLTF	TGTGCCATCAGTGGAGGAGTGTCCTCTGGGGCCAACGTCCTGACTTTC
few	TRBV7-3	13	TRBJ2-2	.	CASSTDTAGELFF	TGTGCCAGCAGCACAGACACCGCCGGGGAGCTGTTTTTT
few	TRBV7-8	14	TRBJ2-5	.	CASSHRVFQETQYF	TGTGCCAGCAGCCATAGAGTGTTCCAAGAGACCCAGTACTTC